The 25 T cell receptor beta chains reported below all come from one sample, sequenced in a study of blood T cell repertoires in COVID-19. The repertoire was sequenced with immunoSEQ multiplex PCR; TCRdb's copy has only in-frame clones and lacks some. The data contain 200,000 to 250,000 clones, 84% of them seen just once; the ten biggest clones take up less than 6.5%. Sequenced sample: peripheral blood. These receptors all come from a woman aged 60-75 years who had recovered from COVID-19.

This clone was seen just once. The J gene is TRBJ1-2, the V gene TRBV21-1; TRBD1 is the table's D call and was not checked against the DNA. TRBV21-1 is termed a pseudogene. The CDR3 is 14 amino acids. The CDR3 DNA follows: TGTGCCAGCAGATGCCCGGGACAGGGGTTGGGCTACACCTTC. It specifies CASRCPGQGLGYTF.

The chain uses TRBV2 and TRBJ2-7; 10 nucleotides line up with TRBD2. Germline values: CDR1 SNHLY, CDR2 FYNNEI. The CDR3 is 14 amino acids. The J segment lost 3 bases and the V segment lost 7 bases, leaving 6 bases of the junction unmatched. The CDR3 coding sequence is TGTGCCAGCACGCGGCTAGCGGGGGTCTACGAGCAGTACTTC. The encoded protein is CASTRLAGVYEQYF.

J is TRBJ1-6 and V is TRBV10-3; 7 nucleotides match TRBD1. Germline assignment: CDR1 ENHRY and CDR2 SYGVKD. CDR3 length equals 14 residues. V shed 6 bases, J shed 10 bases, and the junction held 9 bases outside the gene matches. The CDR3 DNA is TGTGCCATCAGCGCTACAGGGGACGGCTCACCCCTCCACTTT. Protein product: CAISATGDGSPLHF.

V and J are TRBV7-2 and TRBJ1-3; maybe TRBD1 (6 bases). Germline V gene data show CDR1 as SGHTA and CDR2 as FQGNSA. This CDR3 spans 16 amino acids. Trimming removed 0 bases at V and 4 bases at J, with 13 bases between. The DNA of the CDR3 is TGTGCCAGCAGCTTAGCGTCGGGAGGGGGAGGAAACACCATATATTTT. Protein product: CASSLASGGGGNTIYF.

V is TRBV19 and J is TRBJ1-6, with D possibly matching TRBD1 (5 bases). Trimming removed 5 bases at V and 7 bases at J, with 15 bases between. This CDR3 has 15 amino acids. CDR1 and CDR2 from the germline V gene are LNHDA and SQIVND (reference sequence). The CDR3 here is CASSRQKPSNSPLHF. For the CDR3, the DNA is TGTGCCAGTAGTCGACAGAAACCTTCCAATTCACCCCTCCACTTT.

The V call is TRBV18, the J call TRBJ2-1; TRBD2 aligns across 7 bases. The length of the CDR3 is 15 residues. Looked up from germline, CDR1 is KGHSH and CDR2 is LQKENI. Unmatched junction bases numbered 12, after V lost 6 bases and J lost 7 bases. Here the CDR3 DNA reads TGTGCCAGCTCGGACAACCCGGACGGGGGGAATGAGCAGTTCTTC. Translation: CASSDNPDGGNEQFF.

J is TRBJ2-5 and V is TRBV13; possible D gene TRBD2, 6 bases. Germline CDR1 is PRHDT and CDR2 is FYEKMQ (reference sequence). This CDR3 spans 15 amino acids. V lost 7 bases, J lost 2 bases, and 17 bases lay in between. The CDR3 is CASTFGAGPQETQYF. The CDR3 DNA reads as TGTGCCAGCACCTTTGGGGCGGGGCCGCAAGAGACCCAGTACTTC.

The V gene is TRBV6-2 or TRBV6-3, the J gene TRBJ2-7; no clear D gene. The CDR3 loop spans 14 amino acids. CDR1 and CDR2 (germline): MNHEY, SVGEGT. V lost 5 bases and J 0 bases, leaving 11 bases between the germline ends. The CDR3 is CASSPALVSYEQYF. CDR3 DNA sequence: TGTGCCAGCAGTCCCGCTTTAGTCTCCTACGAGCAGTACTTC.

The chain combines TRBV5-1 with TRBJ1-6; TRBD1 matches 8 bases. In germline, CDR1 is SGHRS, CDR2 YFSETQ. CDR3 length: 14 residues. The junction had 2 bases not matched to a gene; V was cut back by 4 bases and J by 5 bases. In nucleotides, the CDR3 is TGCGCCAGCAGCGCGGGACAGGATAATTCACCCCTCCACTTT. Protein sequence: CASSAGQDNSPLHF.

This clone was recorded at least ten times. This chain links TRBV27 with TRBJ2-1, with 8 bases that match TRBD1. The ends lost 5 bases at V and 5 bases at J; junction bases unmatched: 8. The CDR3 runs 15 residues. Germline CDR1 is MNHEY and CDR2 is SMNVEV (reference sequence). The DNA of the CDR3 is TGTGCCAGCAGTCCACGTCAGGGGGCCCACAATGAGCAGTTCTTC. This encodes CASSPRQGAHNEQFF.

This clone was seen just once. This chain connects TRBV7-2 to TRBJ1-1; no clear D. The V and J ends lost 7 bases and 5 bases respectively, with 17 bases between them. This CDR3 comprises 14 residues. Germline values: CDR1 SGHTA, CDR2 FQGNSA. The CDR3 sequence is CASKRMSGNTEAFF. CDR3 nucleotides: TGTGCCAGCAAGCGAATGTCCGGGAATACTGAAGCTTTCTTT. Full variable domain (rest looked up from reference TRBV7-2 and TRBJ1-1): GAGVSQSPSNKVTEKGKDVELRCDPISGHTALYWYRQSLGQGLEFLIYFQGNSAPDKSGLPSDRFSAERTGGSVSTLTIQRTQQEDSAVYLCASKRMSGNTEAFFGQGTRLTVV.

The chain combines TRBV4-3 with TRBJ1-6; no clear D gene. CDR1 LGHNA and CDR2 YSLEER come from the germline V gene. Deletions cut 0 bases from V and 9 bases from J, with 12 bases between. The CDR3 loop spans 15 amino acids. CDR3: CASSQDPRFSSPLHF. The CDR3 DNA reads as TGCGCCAGCAGCCAAGATCCCAGGTTTAGTTCACCCCTCCACTTT.

V is TRBV5-1 and J is TRBJ2-3; the match to TRBD2 covers 8 bases. The ends lost 1 base at V and 2 bases at J; junction bases unmatched: 3. The germline V gene encodes CDR1 SGHRS and CDR2 YFSETQ. The CDR3 contains 15 residues. The CDR3 DNA reads TGCGCCAGCAGCTTGCGGGGGGGTTTCACAGATACGCAGTATTTT. This sequence encodes CASSLRGGFTDTQYF.

The V call is TRBV7-9, the J call TRBJ2-3, with a tentative D call TRBD2 (7 bases). Trimming removed 5 bases at V and 11 bases at J, with 23 bases between. The CDR3 runs to 15 residues. CDR1 is SEHNR and CDR2 is FQNEAQ in the germline V gene (reference sequence). The CDR3 loop reads CASSTRGAGVSGQYF. In DNA form, the CDR3 reads TGTGCCAGCAGCACTCGGGGGGCGGGCGTGTCAGGGCAGTATTTT.

CDR3: CASSYGQGAFGANVLTF. The CDR3 nucleotides read TGCGCCAGCAGCTACGGACAGGGGGCGTTTGGGGCCAACGTCCTGACTTTC. The chain employs TRBV5-1 and TRBJ2-6; TRBD1 matches at 11 bases. This CDR3 has 17 amino acids. CDR1 and CDR2 from the germline V gene are SGHRS and YFSETQ. Germline trimming cut 3 bases from V and 3 bases from J; bases unmatched to any gene: 5. Together with reference TRBV5-1 and TRBJ2-6, the CDR3 gives the full variable domain: KAGVTQTPRYLIKTRGQQVTLSCSPISGHRSVSWYQQTPGQGLQFLFEYFSETQRNKGNFPGRFSGRQFSNSRSEMNVSTLELGDSALYLCASSYGQGAFGANVLTFGAGSRLTVL.

Of note for this clone: At the DNA level, this CDR3 is encoded by other sequences in the same sample as well. V usage is TRBV5-1 and J usage is TRBJ1-1, with D perhaps TRBD1 (5 bases). The CDR3 runs 14 residues. Per germline, CDR1 SGHRS and CDR2 YFSETQ. Trimming cost V 0 bases and J 0 bases, with 6 bases left between them. CDR3 region: CASSLGGMNTEAFF. DNA of the CDR3: TGCGCCAGCAGCTTGGGGGGCATGAACACTGAAGCTTTCTTT.

The V call is TRBV18, the J call TRBJ2-5; D unresolved. Trimming shortened V by 6 bases and J by 5 bases, and 10 bases separated the two germline ends. CDR1 and CDR2 (germline): KGHSH, LQKENI. CDR3 length equals 12 residues. The CDR3 DNA sequence: TGTGCCAGCTCCCGCGGAGCGGAGACCCAGTACTTC. It codes for CASSRGAETQYF.

The chain links TRBV5-4 to TRBJ2-5; 8 nucleotides match TRBD1. Trimming took 4 bases from V and 5 from J; bases not matched to a gene: 7. This CDR3 has 14 residues. Germline CDR1 and CDR2: SGHNT and YYREEE (reference sequence). CDR3 nucleotide sequence: TGTGCCAGCAGCCCGGACAGGGTTCGGGAGACCCAGTACTTC. Translated: CASSPDRVRETQYF. The full variable domain, its missing parts supplied by reference TRBV5-4 and TRBJ2-5, is ETGVTQSPTHLIKTRGQQVTLRCSSQSGHNTVSWYQQALGQGPQFIFQYYREEENGRGNFPPRFSGLQFPNYSSELNVNALELDDSALYLCASSPDRVRETQYFGPGTRLLVL.

The chain links TRBV19 to TRBJ1-2, with D possibly TRBD1 on 5 matching bases. Per the germline V gene, CDR1 is LNHDA and CDR2 is SQIVND (reference sequence). V was pared by 7 bases and J by 2 bases, with 17 bases between. This CDR3 comprises 15 residues. This CDR3 reads CASTPGGRRNYGYTF. CDR3 nucleotide sequence: TGTGCCAGTACCCCCGGGGGTAGGCGAAACTATGGCTACACCTTC.

This rearrangement joins TRBV11-2 to TRBJ1-2; 8 bases are a match to TRBD1. The length of the CDR3 is 18 residues. J gave up 7 bases and V 5 bases, and 21 bases lay outside the gene matches. The germline gives CDR1 SGHAT, CDR2 FQNNGV. The DNA for the CDR3 is TGTGCCAGCAGCCCCCTCAAGCGACAGGGGCAAGAGTACTCTGGCTACACCTTC. Its protein product is CASSPLKRQGQEYSGYTF.

The gene calls are TRBV7-9 and TRBJ1-1, with a weak D call TRBD1 (5 bases). The V end was cut by 1 base, the J end by 3 bases, with 9 bases between. Germline V gives CDR1 SEHNR, CDR2 FQNEAQ (reference sequence). The CDR3 sequence is 14 residues long. CDR3 sequence: CASSLVRGHTEAFF. Written as DNA, the CDR3 is TGTGCCAGCAGCTTAGTAAGGGGCCACACTGAAGCTTTCTTT.

This clone was seen a single time. The CDR3 DNA sequence: TGTGCCAGCAGCGAAGACAGGGTCATTGGTGGAAACACCATATATTTT. Amino acids: CASSEDRVIGGNTIYF. This chain links TRBV7-9 with TRBJ1-3; TRBD1 matches at 7 bases. The CDR3 spans 16 residues. V lost 5 bases to trimming and J lost 3 bases; unmatched junction nucleotides: 10. CDR1 and CDR2 from the germline V gene are SEHNR and FQNEAQ (reference sequence).

This rearrangement joins TRBV7-2 to TRBJ1-5, with D hard to call. The V gene lost 2 bases and the J gene lost 0 bases, with 11 bases spanning the gap. Germline V lookup: CDR1 SGHTA, CDR2 FQGNSA. The CDR3 extends over 16 amino acids. The CDR3 DNA is TGTGCCAGCAGCTTACTCGGGGTCCATAGCAATCAGCCCCAGCATTTT. Its protein product is CASSLLGVHSNQPQHF.

In this sample, this clone turned up a few times. V is TRBV5-1 and J is TRBJ1-3; D unclear. V lost 7 bases, J lost 0 bases, and 14 bases lay in between. There are 15 residues in the CDR3. CDR1 is SGHRS and CDR2 is YFSETQ in the germline V gene. For the CDR3, the DNA is TGCGCCAGCTCGCCCGGTTCGAACTCTGGAAACACCATATATTTT. Its protein is CASSPGSNSGNTIYF.

The rearrangement joins TRBV5-5 to TRBJ2-5; perhaps TRBD2 as D (5 bases). The CDR3 has 14 residues. V shed 10 bases and J shed 5 bases, with 21 bases lying between them. Germline V gene lookup returns CDR1 SGHKS and CDR2 YYEKEE (reference sequence). The CDR3 region is CAGSWGAPHETQYF. CDR3 coding DNA: TGTGCCGGCTCTTGGGGAGCCCCCCACGAGACCCAGTACTTC. The variable domain in full, completed from reference TRBV5-5 and TRBJ2-5, reads DAGVTQSPTHLIKTRGQQVTLRCSPISGHKSVSWYQQVLGQGPQFIFQYYEKEERGRGNFPDRFSARQFPNYSSELNVNALLLGDSALYLCAGSWGAPHETQYFGPGTRLLVL.